These T cell receptor beta chains were read from a single sample in a study of response to subunit inactivated influenza vaccine. Each CDR3 protein gets one entry after TCRdb re-called the RT-PCR reads with MiXCR. The top ten hold 7.5% to 8% of the sample, which has hundreds of thousands of distinct CDR3 sequences, around 15% seen once. The sequencing here drew on PBMCs from blood, taken 14 to 15 days before vaccination. The receptors originated from a man in his forties or fifties who received an inactivated influenza vaccine. The CDR3 runs from the conserved cysteine through the conserved F or W. The order of the fields is J gene, clone size, D gene, V gene, CDR3 DNA, CDR3 protein. The D gene is left open where the match is weak. Clone size is given for some rows only: seen once, a few or many times, or a class if the clone is expanded.

TRBJ2-7	few	TRBD1	TRBV5-1	TGCGCCAGCAGCTTTGGTCCCTCCGGGACAGGGACCTACGAGCAGTACTTC	CASSFGPSGTGTYEQYF
TRBJ2-5	many	-	TRBV7-8	TGTGCCAGCAGCTTTGTGGGTGGCCTAAAAGAGACCCAGTACTTC	CASSFVGGLKETQYF
TRBJ2-1	-	-	TRBV6-2/TRBV6-3	TGTGCCAGCAGTCCCGCAATGGCGGGGAGCTACAATGAGCAGTTCTTC	CASSPAMAGSYNEQFF
TRBJ1-6	many	-	TRBV3-1	TGTGCCAGCAGCCAAGAAGGGGCACCCCTCCACTTT	CASSQEGAPLHF
TRBJ2-5	-	-	TRBV7-8	TGTGCCAGCAGCAACTATGCCGACCCCCAAGAGACCCAGTACTTC	CASSNYADPQETQYF
TRBJ1-1	few	TRBD1	TRBV18	TGTGCCAGCTCAACTTTACAGGGGTTGGGTGAAGCTTTCTTT	CASSTLQGLGEAFF
TRBJ2-2	-	TRBD2	TRBV9	TGTGCCAGCACCCCTCTAGGCGGGAGGAACGGGGAGCTGTTTTTT	CASTPLGGRNGELFF
TRBJ2-1	-	TRBD2	TRBV15	TGTGCCACCAGCCCCCTGATTGCTAGCGGGGGGGCTGGTGAGCAGTTCTTC	CATSPLIASGGAGEQFF
TRBJ2-7	few	-	TRBV6-2/TRBV6-3	TGTGCCAGCAGTTACGGCTGGACTTACGAGCAGTACTTC	CASSYGWTYEQYF
TRBJ2-3	few	TRBD2	TRBV7-3	TGTGCCAGCAGCCTGCCTAGCGGGAGGGCAGAGACGCAGTATTTT	CASSLPSGRAETQYF
TRBJ2-3	many	-	TRBV12-3/TRBV12-4	TGTGCCAGCAGTCACAGAAGCACAGATACGCAGTATTTT	CASSHRSTDTQYF